A single sample gave rise to the 14 T cell receptor beta chains below, sequenced in a study of early T cells in non-severe SARS-CoV-2 infection (dated by TCRdb to about 2021). The library was made by 5' RACE. Instrument used: NextSeq 500. TCRdb redid the processing of the public reads, applying fastp at Q25 and MiXCR, and retained in-frame beta chains. Each entry merges the rows of one CDR3 protein and shows their most common DNA and genes. This sample gives 55,000 to 70,000 distinct CDR3 sequences in total; 10% to 15% of them show up just once. About 1.6% of the sample is in the top ten clones. Sequencing used whole blood. The receptors originated from an adult who was a healthcare worker with PCR-confirmed SARS-CoV-2 infection or an uninfected control (not recorded which).

This clonotype has just a few counts. The V and J genes are TRBV3-1 and TRBJ2-2, with TRBD1 as a possible D gene (5 bases). The CDR3 is 14 residues long. V was clipped by 2 bases and J by 3 bases, with 7 bases between them. Germline loops: CDR1 LGHDT, CDR2 YNNKEL (reference sequence). CDR3 in amino acids: CASSQQGYTGELFF. CDR3 DNA sequence: TGTGCCAGCAGCCAACAGGGATACACCGGGGAGCTGTTTTTT.

This clonotype has just a few counts. This sequence joins TRBV19 and TRBJ1-2, with 9 bases matching TRBD1. CDR3 length equals 19 residues. The germline gives CDR1 LNHDA, CDR2 SQIVND (reference sequence). V gave up 1 base and J gave up 10 bases; unmatched junction bases: 22. The CDR3 nucleotides are TGTGCCAGTAGTATAGTTTTTCCCGATCTCCGGGACAGGGTAAATGACTACACCTTC. Translated: CASSIVFPDLRDRVNDYTF.

This clonotype has at least ten counts. The gene calls are TRBV5-1 and TRBJ2-2; maybe TRBD1 (5 bases). Germline assignment: CDR1 SGHRS and CDR2 YFSETQ. The V end was cut by 4 bases, the J end by 0 bases, with 7 bases between. CDR3 length equals 14 residues. The CDR3 DNA reads TGCGCCAGCAGCAGGGGCGCGAACACCGGGGAGCTGTTTTTT. Protein: CASSRGANTGELFF.

This clonotype was seen many times. CDR3 sequence (DNA): TGCGCCAGCAGCCAACTGGGACAACTTGAAGAAGCTTTCTTT. Amino acids: CASSQLGQLEEAFF. The chain recombines TRBV4-1 with TRBJ1-1; maybe TRBD1 (6 bases). With 2 bases removed from V and 8 bases from J, the gap between germline ends came to 15 bases. The CDR3 contains 14 residues. In germline, CDR1 is MGHRA, CDR2 YSYEKL.

This chain connects TRBV9 to TRBJ2-7; 8 nucleotides line up with TRBD2. The V segment lost 3 bases and the J segment 7 bases; nucleotides outside the gene matches: 12. CDR3 length: 15 amino acids. Per the germline V gene, CDR1 is SGDLS and CDR2 is YYNGEE. The CDR3 protein is CASSAYSEPGGEQYF. The CDR3 DNA reads TGTGCCAGCAGCGCCTATAGCGAGCCGGGGGGGGAGCAGTACTTC.

The V gene is TRBV29-1, the J gene TRBJ1-1; TRBD1 aligns across 8 bases. The V segment lost 7 bases and the J segment 7 bases; nucleotides outside the gene matches: 11. The CDR3 sequence is 13 residues long. The V gene's germline CDR1 is SQVTM and CDR2 ANQGSEA. CDR3 nucleotides: TGCAGCGCCCGACAGGGGCAGAAGAGTGAAGCTTTCTTT. Protein sequence: CSARQGQKSEAFF.

This clonotype was counted at least ten times. The chain combines TRBV6-6 with TRBJ2-4, with D possibly matching TRBD1 (7 bases). The CDR3 contains 12 residues. V gave up 7 bases and J gave up 8 bases, with 12 bases separating them. Germline V gene lookup returns CDR1 MNHNY and CDR2 SVGAGI (reference sequence). The CDR3 DNA is TGTGCCAGCACAGGGGGGAAAGACATTCAGTACTTC. Encoded protein: CASTGGKDIQYF.

This clonotype showed up just a few times. This rearrangement joins TRBV29-1 to TRBJ1-1; 9 bases map to TRBD1. In germline, CDR1 is SQVTM, CDR2 ANQGSEA. The junction had 8 bases not matched to a gene; V was cut back by 4 bases and J by 2 bases. This CDR3 contains 15 residues. The CDR3 sequence: CSVGFGTGSNTEAFF. In DNA form, the CDR3 reads TGCAGCGTTGGCTTCGGGACAGGGTCAAACACTGAAGCTTTCTTT.

This clonotype showed up many times. The CDR3 DNA reads as TGCGCCAGCCCCCTAGGACAGGGGAGCGCCACCGGGGAGCTGTTTTTT. Amino acid sequence: CASPLGQGSATGELFF. The chain is built from TRBV5-1 and TRBJ2-2; 9 bases are shared with TRBD1. Germline-derived CDR1 and CDR2 are SGHRS and YFSETQ. The J segment lost 4 bases and the V segment lost 7 bases, leaving 11 bases of the junction unmatched. CDR3 size: 16 residues.

The chain is built from TRBV20-1 and TRBJ2-3; TRBD2 might be the D (6 bases). The germline V and J ends were trimmed by 3 bases and 0 bases, with 10 bases remaining between them. Per germline, CDR1 DFQATT and CDR2 SNEGSKA (reference sequence). This CDR3 has 14 residues. The CDR3 coding sequence is TGCAGTGCTAGTGGCGGGGCTAGCACAGATACGCAGTATTTT. Its translation: CSASGGASTDTQYF.

This clonotype turned up a few times. The V gene is TRBV12-3 or TRBV12-4, the J gene TRBJ2-1, with D uncertain. This CDR3 is built from 16 residues. The ends were cut back, 3 bases at V and 2 bases at J, with 14 bases in the middle. The CDR3 coding sequence is TGTGCCAGCAGTTTTCGCCGGACCCCCCCCTACAATGAGCAGTTCTTC. It yields the protein CASSFRRTPPYNEQFF.

There are a few counts of this clonotype. The chain joins TRBV6-2 or TRBV6-3 to TRBJ2-7; perhaps TRBD1 as D (6 bases). Looked up from germline, CDR1 is MNHEY and CDR2 is SVGEGT. V lost 2 bases and J 6 bases, leaving 17 bases between the germline ends. The CDR3 contains 15 residues. CDR3 nucleotide sequence: TGTGCCAGCAGTTACGGCCGGGGACACGGGATCGAGCAGTACTTC. Translating gives CASSYGRGHGIEQYF.

This clonotype was observed a handful of times. The chain links TRBV12-3 or TRBV12-4 to TRBJ1-1; possible D gene TRBD1, 5 bases. The CDR3 extends over 14 amino acids. Deletions cut 6 bases from V and 4 bases from J, with 15 bases between. The CDR3 nucleotides are TGTGCCAGCAGCCTAAATACAAGGGGCACTGAAGCTTTCTTT. Its protein is CASSLNTRGTEAFF.

Only a few counts were recorded for this clonotype. The V call is TRBV29-1, the J call TRBJ2-5; D is unresolved. Trimming stripped 3 bases from V and 3 bases from J, with 11 bases between. Germline values: CDR1 SQVTM, CDR2 ANQGSEA. CDR3 size: 13 residues. The CDR3, as DNA: TGCAGCGTTGATCGGGCGCGGAAAGAGACCCAGTACTTC. Its translation: CSVDRARKETQYF.